Each of the 15 T cell receptor beta chains below was sequenced from the same sample in a study of vaccination effects on CD4 cells after COVID-19. Sequencing was performed with immunoSEQ multiplex PCR; in TCRdb, only in-frame clones are kept and a portion is missing. The sample carries roughly 14,000 clones, around 70% recorded once. Before any sequencing was done, the ViraFEST assay used viral peptide pools to expand antigen-specific CD4+ T cells. After roughly eleven days in culture, the CD4+ T cells were isolated. The participants, recipients of two vaccine doses, got either BNT162b2 or mRNA-1273. No antigen has been identified for these receptors. The sample in question was CD4+ T cells from PBMCs cultured with SARS-CoV-2 spike peptides, obtained after COVID-19 vaccination. The receptors were gathered from a human donor who received a COVID-19 vaccine.

This chain links TRBV30 with TRBJ2-1; D might be TRBD1 or TRBD2, each matching 5 bases. This CDR3 spans 16 amino acids. Germline values: CDR1 GTSNPN, CDR2 SVGIG (reference sequence). V was trimmed by 3 bases and J by 2 bases, leaving 17 bases between them. CDR3 region: CAWRGTVAGTYNEQFF. CDR3 sequence (DNA): TGTGCCTGGAGGGGGACGGTGGCAGGAACCTACAATGAGCAGTTCTTC.

V usage is TRBV18 and J usage is TRBJ2-5; D is perhaps TRBD1 (5 bases). The CDR3 is made up of 14 amino acids. Trimming cost V 5 bases and J 3 bases, with 13 bases left between them. Germline V CDR1 and CDR2: KGHSH, LQKENI. CDR3 loop: CASSGDRRKETQYF. In DNA form, the CDR3 reads TGTGCCAGCTCAGGTGACAGAAGAAAAGAGACCCAGTACTTC.

The V call is TRBV4-1, the J call TRBJ1-1, with D possibly matching TRBD1 (5 bases). The length of the CDR3 is 14 residues. Trimming removed 4 bases at V and 0 bases at J, with 9 bases between. Germline assignment: CDR1 MGHRA and CDR2 YSYEKL. Here the CDR3 DNA reads TGCGCCAGCAGCCCCGGGACGGTGAACACTGAAGCTTTCTTT. Translating it yields CASSPGTVNTEAFF.

The count of this clone is one. The V gene is TRBV19, the J gene TRBJ1-2; D is unclear. This CDR3 is built from 13 residues. Trimming removed 3 bases at V and 2 bases at J, with 7 bases between. Germline V gene data show CDR1 as LNHDA and CDR2 as SQIVND (reference sequence). CDR3 nucleotides: TGTGCCAGTAGTATGACAATGAACTATGGCTACACCTTC. This codes for CASSMTMNYGYTF.

The chain combines TRBV4-1 with TRBJ2-5; 8 nucleotides agree with TRBD2. Germline CDR1 MGHRA, CDR2 YSYEKL. The CDR3 is 15 amino acids. J gave up 2 bases and V 5 bases, and 7 bases lay outside the gene matches. The CDR3 is CASSALTSEQETQYF. The CDR3 nucleotides read TGCGCCAGCAGCGCCCTGACTAGCGAACAAGAGACCCAGTACTTC.

CDR3 DNA sequence: TGTGCCAGCAGTCTCGAGGGGGGGCGGTCTGTTGATACGCAGTATTTT. Translation gives CASSLEGGRSVDTQYF. The chain is built from TRBV4-2 and TRBJ2-3; a possible D gene is TRBD2 (7 bases). The V and J ends lost 6 bases and 6 bases respectively, with 22 bases between them. Germline V gene lookup returns CDR1 LGHNA and CDR2 YNFKEQ. This CDR3 region has 16 residues.

This clone has a single count. The J gene is TRBJ2-2, the V gene TRBV10-3, with 9 nucleotides matching TRBD1. CDR1 is ENHRY, CDR2 SYGVKD, per germline. The CDR3 contains 17 residues. V lost 2 bases to trimming and J lost 4 bases; unmatched junction nucleotides: 8. CDR3 nucleotides: TGTGCCATCAGTGAGAGAGGGACAGGGTACACCACCGGGGAGCTGTTTTTT. Its translation: CAISERGTGYTTGELFF.

This clone qualifies as medium-sized. The rearrangement joins TRBV6-5 to TRBJ1-1; a weak D match, TRBD1 (5 bases). Trimming pared 10 bases from V and 9 bases from J, leaving 18 bases between. This CDR3 spans 12 amino acids. The germline V gene has CDR1 MNHEY and CDR2 SVGAGI. CDR3 DNA: TGTGCCACCCATGGGGGGACGTCTAAAGCTTTCTTT. Translation: CATHGGTSKAFF.

This chain connects TRBV6-5 to TRBJ1-1, with 8 bases identical to TRBD1. Germline loops: CDR1 MNHEY, CDR2 SVGAGI. Trimming removed 6 bases from V and 13 bases from J; junction bases left unmatched: 13. The CDR3 runs 13 residues. The CDR3, as DNA: TGTGCCAGCAGCCAGGGGGCACGGCTGCAGGGTTTCTTT. Translated, it gives CASSQGARLQGFF.

A word on this clone: A much bigger clone sits one base away, suggesting this may be a read error. The chain uses TRBV6-1 and TRBJ1-3; D remains unclear. V lost 6 bases and J 4 bases, leaving 7 bases between the germline ends. Germline assignment: CDR1 MNHNS and CDR2 SASEGT. The CDR3 length is 12 residues. The CDR3 here is CASSPRGNTIYF. CDR3 sequence (DNA): TGTGCCAGCAGCCCCAGGGGAAACACCATATATTTT.

This clone is a singleton in its sample. The genes are TRBV10-3 and TRBJ2-5; 8 bases align to TRBD1. V was clipped by 0 bases and J by 5 bases; unmatched bases: 8. The germline CDR1 and CDR2 sequences are ENHRY and SYGVKD. The CDR3 sequence is 16 residues long. DNA for the CDR3: TGTGCCATCAGTGAGTCTGCTAAGACAGGGGTGGAGACCCAGTACTTC. Its translation is CAISESAKTGVETQYF.

This clone was found a few times. This chain joins TRBV6-1 and TRBJ1-3, with D perhaps matching TRBD1 (6 bases). Deletions cut 0 bases from V and 9 bases from J, with 15 bases between. CDR3 length equals 15 residues. The germline gives CDR1 MNHNS, CDR2 SASEGT. DNA of the CDR3: TGTGCCAGCAGTGAAGCGATGACAGGAACCGTCACCATATATTTT. It is translated as CASSEAMTGTVTIYF.

This clone was picked up a small number of times. J is TRBJ2-1 and V is TRBV19; 10 nucleotides align to TRBD2. V lost 9 bases to trimming and J lost 9 bases; unmatched junction nucleotides: 26. The length of the CDR3 is 19 residues. Germline assignment: CDR1 LNHDA and CDR2 SQIVND (reference sequence). In nucleotides, the CDR3 is TGTGCCAGCCGAAAACAACATTCTAGCGGGGGCTTAAATGGGGGTGAGCAGTTCTTC. Protein product: CASRKQHSSGGLNGGEQFF. Full variable domain (rest looked up from reference TRBV19 and TRBJ2-1): DGGITQSPKYLFRKEGQNVTLSCEQNLNHDAMYWYRQDPGQGLRLIYYSQIVNDFQKGDIAEGYSVSREKKESFPLTVTSAQKNPTAFYLCASRKQHSSGGLNGGEQFFGPGTRLTVL.

This clone was seen more than once but under ten times. The chain employs TRBV30 and TRBJ1-5; D ambiguous. CDR3 length: 13 amino acids. The germline gives CDR1 GTSNPN, CDR2 SVGIG (reference sequence). The V and J ends lost 0 bases and 4 bases respectively, with 7 bases between them. For the CDR3, the DNA is TGTGCCTGGAGTGTACGGCAGAATCAGCCCCAGCATTTT. Encoded protein: CAWSVRQNQPQHF.

Concerning this clone: The sample holds other DNA sequences that translate to the same CDR3. The gene calls are TRBV9 and TRBJ2-7; 7 bases are shared with TRBD2. The CDR3 sequence is 16 residues long. J was trimmed by 2 bases and V by 3 bases; bases with no gene match: 11. The germline V gene encodes CDR1 SGDLS and CDR2 YYNGEE. The CDR3 loop is CASSDSLAATTYEQYF. The CDR3 bases are TGTGCCAGCAGCGACTCTCTAGCGGCTACGACCTACGAGCAGTACTTC.